A selection of T cell receptor beta chains follows, all from one sample in a study of spatial heterogeneity in lung cancer. TCRdb redid the calling of the 5' RACE reads with MiXCR, one entry per CDR3 protein. The table includes approximately 4,600 distinct CDR3 sequences, 7.5% to 10% detected once. Source: lung tumor tissue, taken at surgery. Receptor source: a male donor with early-stage non-small cell lung cancer. Each CDR3 is given with its conserved first and last residue. D genes are given only for firm matches. The size entry is marked missing in some rows and otherwise reads once, few, many or a size class.

>TRBV5-1|many|-|TRBJ1-1
CASSIDPGTEAFF
TGCGCCAGCAGCATTGACCCGGGGACTGAAGCTTTCTTT
>TRBV4-3|many|-|TRBJ2-5
CASSQDYQELGAQYF
TGCGCCAGCAGCCAAGATTATCAGGAATTAGGAGCCCAGTACTTC
>TRBV20-1|-|TRBD1|TRBJ1-1
CSARVRDRVQAFF
TGCAGTGCTAGAGTGAGGGACAGAGTACAAGCTTTCTTT
>TRBV7-2|many|TRBD2|TRBJ2-1
CASILTGLASYNEQFF
TGTGCCAGTATTCTAACGGGACTAGCCTCCTACAATGAGCAGTTCTTC
>TRBV5-6|hyperexpanded|TRBD1|TRBJ1-5
CASSYGQGYQPQHF
TGTGCCAGCAGCTACGGACAGGGTTATCAGCCCCAGCATTTT
>TRBV7-3|large|TRBD1|TRBJ1-1
CASSLYRGTEAFF
TGTGCCAGCAGCTTATACAGGGGCACTGAAGCTTTCTTT
>TRBV6-5|medium-sized|TRBD1|TRBJ2-2
CATRRDRDSGELFF
TGTGCCACCCGCCGCGACAGGGATAGCGGGGAGCTGTTTTTT
>TRBV6-1|few|TRBD2|TRBJ2-3
CASSTLAGDPQYF
TGTGCCAGCAGTACACTAGCGGGGGATCCGCAGTATTTT
>TRBV19|-|-|TRBJ2-5
CASSIDTGLGTQYF
TGTGCCAGTAGTATAGATACAGGTCTAGGGACCCAGTACTTC
>TRBV5-6|-|-|TRBJ1-5
CASTLRGGNQPQHF
TGTGCCAGCACCCTGAGGGGAGGCAATCAGCCCCAGCATTTT
>TRBV5-1|medium-sized|TRBD1|TRBJ2-7
CASSSGTGMSSYEQYF
TGCGCCAGCAGCTCGGGGACAGGGATGAGCTCCTACGAGCAGTACTTC
>TRBV5-1|medium-sized|TRBD1|TRBJ1-6
CASSLGQGVSPLHF
TGCGCCAGCAGCTTGGGACAGGGCGTTTCACCCCTCCACTTT
>TRBV9|medium-sized|-|TRBJ2-3
CASSPYPGGRADTQYF
TGTGCCAGCAGCCCCTATCCCGGGGGGCGGGCAGATACGCAGTATTTT
>TRBV7-2|medium-sized|-|TRBJ2-1
CASSSVSYSYNEQFF
TGTGCCAGCAGCTCCGTTAGCTACTCCTACAATGAGCAGTTCTTC
>TRBV28|-|TRBD1|TRBJ2-7
CASNGDRGLEQYF
TGTGCCAGCAACGGGGACAGGGGCTTGGAGCAGTACTTC
>TRBV27|-|TRBD1|TRBJ2-7
CDSSRGQGWFESYEQYF
TGTGACAGCTCGAGGGGACAGGGATGGTTCGAGTCCTATGAGCAGTACTTC
>TRBV5-4|medium-sized|-|TRBJ1-1
CASSQGRMNTEAFF
TGTGCCAGCAGCCAAGGACGGATGAACACTGAAGCTTTCTTT
>TRBV3-1|-|-|TRBJ2-2
CASSSRWITGELFF
TGTGCCAGCAGCTCGAGGTGGATCACCGGGGAGCTGTTTTTT
>TRBV3-1|many|-|TRBJ2-3
CASSQRGVSRKDTQYF
TGTGCCAGCAGCCAAAGGGGGGTGTCAAGGAAAGATACGCAGTATTTT
>TRBV20-1|medium-sized|-|TRBJ2-5
CSAAGLIQETQYF
TGCAGTGCTGCCGGACTTATTCAAGAGACCCAGTACTTC
>TRBV11-2|medium-sized|-|TRBJ2-5
CASSVVAANQETQYF
TGTGCCAGCAGCGTGGTAGCGGCGAACCAAGAGACCCAGTACTTC
>TRBV7-9|medium-sized|-|TRBJ2-3
CASSLLTGHTQYF
TGTGCCAGCAGCTTATTGACGGGGCATACGCAGTATTTT
>TRBV7-2|medium-sized|TRBD2|TRBJ2-1
CASSPGPGLAWDEQFF
TGTGCCAGCAGCCCGGGACCTGGACTAGCGTGGGATGAGCAGTTCTTC
>TRBV7-2|medium-sized|TRBD1|TRBJ2-5
CASSSGDREVRYQETQYF
TGTGCCAGCAGCTCCGGGGACAGGGAGGTGCGGTACCAAGAGACCCAGTACTTC
>TRBV5-4|medium-sized|-|TRBJ2-5
CASSLVTGGGETQYF
TGTGCCAGCAGCTTGGTGACCGGCGGGGGCGAGACCCAGTACTTC
>TRBV29-1|-|TRBD1|TRBJ2-2
CSVRQGGDGELFF
TGCAGCGTTCGACAGGGGGGGGACGGGGAGCTGTTTTTT
>TRBV12-3/TRBV12-4|medium-sized|TRBD2|TRBJ2-5
CASSLGAGGSWGTQETQYF
TGTGCCAGCAGTTTGGGAGCGGGGGGCTCTTGGGGGACCCAAGAGACCCAGTACTTC
>TRBV28|medium-sized|TRBD1|TRBJ1-5
CASSPWTGPGQPQHF
TGTGCCAGCAGTCCCTGGACAGGGCCTGGTCAGCCCCAGCATTTT
>TRBV7-2|medium-sized|-|TRBJ2-1
CASSFQGFEQFF
TGTGCCAGCAGCTTCCAGGGGTTTGAGCAGTTCTTC
>TRBV7-2|-|-|TRBJ2-2
CASSANGELFF
TGTGCCAGCAGCGCCAACGGGGAGCTGTTTTTT
>TRBV20-1|medium-sized|-|TRBJ2-1
CSAWGPIQGSDEQFF
TGCAGTGCCTGGGGCCCAATCCAGGGAAGCGATGAGCAGTTCTTC
>TRBV12-3/TRBV12-4|many|-|TRBJ2-3
CASRLRGSWTDTQYF
TGTGCCAGCAGGCTTAGGGGCTCCTGGACAGATACGCAGTATTTT
>TRBV6-5|medium-sized|TRBD1|TRBJ1-1
CASSYGTGYAEAFF
TGTGCCAGCAGTTACGGGACAGGGTACGCTGAAGCTTTCTTT
>TRBV20-1|medium-sized|TRBD1|TRBJ2-5
CSAPTGGWETQYF
TGCAGTGCTCCTACAGGGGGCTGGGAGACCCAGTACTTC
>TRBV4-3|large|-|TRBJ1-5
CASSQEVNQPQHF
TGCGCCAGCAGCCAAGAGGTCAATCAGCCCCAGCATTTT
>TRBV4-2|-|TRBD1|TRBJ2-6
CASSREQGASGANVLTF
TGTGCCAGCAGCCGAGAACAGGGGGCTTCTGGGGCCAACGTCCTGACTTTC
>TRBV6-2/TRBV6-3|few|-|TRBJ2-1
CASSPRHNEQFF
TGTGCCAGCAGCCCGAGGCACAATGAGCAGTTCTTC
>TRBV7-6|many|-|TRBJ2-7
CASSLTIRSARDTRDEQYF
TGTGCCAGCAGCTTAACGATAAGAAGTGCCCGGGACACAAGGGACGAGCAGTACTTC
>TRBV7-2|few|TRBD2|TRBJ2-2
CASSSRTSSPGELFF
TGTGCCAGCAGTTCCAGGACTAGCTCCCCCGGGGAGCTGTTTTTT
>TRBV3-1|medium-sized|-|TRBJ2-3
CASSQAGSHFPTQYF
TGTGCCAGCAGCCAAGCTGGTAGCCATTTTCCCACGCAGTATTTT
>TRBV29-1|medium-sized|-|TRBJ2-1
CTYSSSYNEQFF
TGCACGTATTCGAGCTCCTACAATGAGCAGTTCTTC
>TRBV13|-|-|TRBJ1-3
CASSDSRAGGNTIYF
TGTGCCAGCAGCGATAGCCGGGCAGGAGGAAACACCATATATTTT
>TRBV7-9|few|-|TRBJ1-2
CASSPRTYGYTF
TGTGCCAGCAGCCCCCGTACCTATGGCTACACCTTC